This T cell receptor (beta chain) was sequenced in a study of blood T cell repertoires in COVID-19. Across the study: PBMCs, B-cell-depleted T cells, or T cells were the source of the cDNA or gDNA that made up the material.

CDR1 KGHSH and CDR2 LQKENI come from the germline V gene. There are 13 residues in the CDR3. J was trimmed by 5 bases and V by 3 bases; bases with no gene match: 0. Original processing methods: Reference gene primer amplification yielded estimated nucleated cell counts. Only in-frame clones appear in the TCRdb table, and some are missing; sequencing was by immunoSEQ multiplex PCR. V and J calls and clone size are those listed in that table; D and trimming were worked out from the DNA. Seen here are 100,000 to 150,000 clones, about 85% observed once, and the top ten hold less than 8.5%. The chain couples TRBV18 to TRBJ2-1; 8 nucleotides align to TRBD1. Sequenced sample: peripheral blood. The clonotype originates from a man aged 80 or over with active or convalescent COVID-19. The CDR3 here is CASSPGQDNEQFF. CDR3 bases: TGTGCCAGCTCACCGGGACAGGACAATGAGCAGTTCTTC.